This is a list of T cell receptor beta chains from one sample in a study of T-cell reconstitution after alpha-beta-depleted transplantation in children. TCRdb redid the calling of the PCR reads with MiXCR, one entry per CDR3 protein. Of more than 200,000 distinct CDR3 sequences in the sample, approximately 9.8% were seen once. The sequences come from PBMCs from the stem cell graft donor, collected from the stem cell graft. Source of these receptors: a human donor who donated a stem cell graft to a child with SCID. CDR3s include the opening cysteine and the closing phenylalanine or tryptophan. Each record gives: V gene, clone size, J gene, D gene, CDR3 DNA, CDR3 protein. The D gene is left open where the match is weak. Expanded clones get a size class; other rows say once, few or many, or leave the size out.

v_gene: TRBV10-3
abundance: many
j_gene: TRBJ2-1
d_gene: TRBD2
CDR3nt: TGTGCCATCAGTGAGTCTCGGGGGGGTTACAATGAGCAGTTCTTC
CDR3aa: CAISESRGGYNEQFF

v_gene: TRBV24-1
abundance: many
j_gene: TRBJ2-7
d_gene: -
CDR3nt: TGTGCCACCAGTGATTTTAATCACCCCTACGAGCAGTACTTC
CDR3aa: CATSDFNHPYEQYF

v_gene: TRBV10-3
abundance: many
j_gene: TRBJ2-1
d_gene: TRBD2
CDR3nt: TGTGCCATCAGTGAGGGTTTAGCGGGGGGAATCAATGAGCAGTTCTTC
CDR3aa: CAISEGLAGGINEQFF

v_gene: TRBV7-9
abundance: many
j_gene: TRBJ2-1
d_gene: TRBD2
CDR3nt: TGTGCCAGCAGCTCATATATAGCGGGGGGGCGACAGGAGCAGTTCTTC
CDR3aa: CASSSYIAGGRQEQFF

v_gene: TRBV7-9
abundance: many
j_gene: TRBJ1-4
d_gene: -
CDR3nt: TGTGCCAGCAGCTTAGGACTAGCAACTAATGAAAAACTGTTTTTT
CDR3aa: CASSLGLATNEKLFF

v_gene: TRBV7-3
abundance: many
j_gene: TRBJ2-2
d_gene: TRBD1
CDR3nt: TGTGCCAGCAGCCACGGGACAGCGAACACCGGGGAGCTGTTTTTT
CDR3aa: CASSHGTANTGELFF

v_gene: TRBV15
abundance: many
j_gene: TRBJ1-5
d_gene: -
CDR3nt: TGTGCCACCAGCTCCCGCAATCAGCCCCAGCATTTT
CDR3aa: CATSSRNQPQHF

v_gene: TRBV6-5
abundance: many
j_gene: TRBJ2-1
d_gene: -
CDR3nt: TGTGCCAGCAGTTACTCCCGGGCCTATGAGCAGTTCTTC
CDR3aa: CASSYSRAYEQFF

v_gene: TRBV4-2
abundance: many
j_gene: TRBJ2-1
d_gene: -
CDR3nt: TGTGCCAGCAGCCAAGATCCAGCGGGCCCGACCTACAATGAGCAGTTCTTC
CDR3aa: CASSQDPAGPTYNEQFF

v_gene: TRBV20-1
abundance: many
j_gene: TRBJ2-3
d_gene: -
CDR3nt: TGCAGTGCTCCCCCAGGGAGCACAGATACGCAGTATTTT
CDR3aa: CSAPPGSTDTQYF

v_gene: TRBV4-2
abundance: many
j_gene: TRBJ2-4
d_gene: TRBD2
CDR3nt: TGTGCCAGCAGCCAAGACTTCAGCGGGGGCGCCAAAAACATTCAGTACTTC
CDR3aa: CASSQDFSGGAKNIQYF

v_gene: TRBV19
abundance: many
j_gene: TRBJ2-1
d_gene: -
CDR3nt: TGTGCCAGTAGTATACCTACTAGGAGCTCCTACAATGAGCAGTTCTTC
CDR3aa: CASSIPTRSSYNEQFF

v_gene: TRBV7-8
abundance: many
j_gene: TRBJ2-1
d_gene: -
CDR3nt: TGTGCCAGCAGCTTAGACAGGCGGCCTTCCTACAATGAGCAGTTCTTC
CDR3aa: CASSLDRRPSYNEQFF

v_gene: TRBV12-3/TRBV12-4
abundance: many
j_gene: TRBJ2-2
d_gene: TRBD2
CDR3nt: TGTGCCAGTACACGACTAGCGGGGTATCTGTTTTTT
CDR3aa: CASTRLAGYLFF

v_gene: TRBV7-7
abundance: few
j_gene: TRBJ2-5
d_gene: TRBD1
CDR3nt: TGTGCCAGCAGCTATAAACCAGGGGGCAGGGAGACCCAGTACTTC
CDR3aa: CASSYKPGGRETQYF

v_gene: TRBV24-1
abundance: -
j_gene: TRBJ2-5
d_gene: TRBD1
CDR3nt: TGTGCCACCAGTGATTTGGCCTCAACAGGGGCGCGGGAGACCCAGTACTTC
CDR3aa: CATSDLASTGARETQYF

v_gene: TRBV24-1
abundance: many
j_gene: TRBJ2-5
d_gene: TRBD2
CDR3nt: TGTGCCACCAGTGACCCGACTAGCGGGGGGATCAAGGCCCAGTACTTC
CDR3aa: CATSDPTSGGIKAQYF

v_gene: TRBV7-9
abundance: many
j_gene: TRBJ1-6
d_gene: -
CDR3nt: TGTGCCAGCAGCCCCCAGAACAGGTCTCCCCTCCACTTT
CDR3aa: CASSPQNRSPLHF

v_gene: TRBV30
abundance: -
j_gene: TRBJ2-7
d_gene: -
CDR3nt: TGTGCCTGGAGTTTTGGTTACGAGCAGTACTTC
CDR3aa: CAWSFGYEQYF

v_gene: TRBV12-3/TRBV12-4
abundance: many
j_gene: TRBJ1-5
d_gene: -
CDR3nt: TGTGCCAGCAGTTTGCAGGGGATTCAGCCCCAGCATTTT
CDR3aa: CASSLQGIQPQHF

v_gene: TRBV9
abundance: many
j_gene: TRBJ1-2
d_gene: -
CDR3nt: TGTGCCAGCAGCCCGGCAGGGATGCCTGGCTACACCTTC
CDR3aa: CASSPAGMPGYTF

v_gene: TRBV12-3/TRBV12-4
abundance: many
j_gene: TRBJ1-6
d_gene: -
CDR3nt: TGTGCCAGCACTAATCCAGGGGTAACACCCCTCCACTTT
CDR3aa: CASTNPGVTPLHF

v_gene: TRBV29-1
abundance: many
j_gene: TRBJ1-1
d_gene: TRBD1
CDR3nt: TGCAGCGCCTGGGACAGGAACACTGAAGCTTTCTTT
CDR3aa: CSAWDRNTEAFF

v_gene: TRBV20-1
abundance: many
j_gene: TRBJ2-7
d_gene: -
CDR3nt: TGCAGTGCCTACTTAGGTCCGGGGGGCCTGTACGAGCAGTACTTC
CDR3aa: CSAYLGPGGLYEQYF

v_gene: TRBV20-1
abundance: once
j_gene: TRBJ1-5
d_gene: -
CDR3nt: TGCAGTGCGATGGGGGGCGGTCAGCCCCAGCATTTT
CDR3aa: CSAMGGGQPQHF